This T cell receptor beta chain was retrieved from a study of vaccination and CD4 T cells after COVID-19. The Oncomine TCR Beta short-read assay was applied to DNA of cultured CD4+ T cells. Cultured CD4+ T cells were the source of extracted genomic DNA. TCRdb reanalysed the PCR reads using MiXCR and keeps one entry per CDR3 protein. The sample includes about 5,400 distinct CDR3 sequences, around 47% seen only once; the top ten take 11%. This clonotype is medium-sized (0.01 to 0.1%) by share. Antigen specificity is unknown. The CDR3 consists of 11 residues. The germline V gene has CDR1 SGHRS and CDR2 YFSETQ. Trimming removed 2 bases at V and 8 bases at J, with 7 bases between. Treatment defined: approximately 9-day PBMC culture with coronavirus spike peptide pools or control peptides (ViraFEST assay).

The specimen sequenced was CD4+ T cells from blood, cultured in vitro. The V and J genes are TRBV5-1 and TRBJ1-2; D is uncertain. This TCR derives from a human donor who had recovered from COVID-19. The chain's CDR3 is CASSFNGGYTF. CDR3 in DNA: TGCGCCAGCAGCTTCAATGGGGGCTACACCTTC.